Listed below are T cell receptor beta chains from one sample, sequenced in a study of blood T cell repertoires in COVID-19. The method was immunoSEQ multiplex PCR; TCRdb's version includes in-frame clones alone and lacks a portion of them. The sample contains roughly 140,000 clones, approximately 80% of which appear only once. Sequenced input: peripheral blood. Receptor source: a woman aged 45-65 years with acute or convalescent COVID-19. Each CDR3 is given with its conserved first and last residue. The D gene is left open where the match is weak. The size field is filled for only some rows; it gives once, few, many or a size class.

NA	TRBJ1-2	TRBV4-3	NA	TGCGCCAGCAGCCAAGACGAGGGGACTGCTGGGGGCTACACCTTC	CASSQDEGTAGGYTF
NA	TRBJ1-4	TRBV6-5	NA	TGTGCCAGCAGTCCAACAGCAACTAATGAAAAACTGTTTTTT	CASSPTATNEKLFF
NA	TRBJ1-4	TRBV6-6	NA	TGTGCCAGCAGTTACGAGAGGGATGAAAAACTGTTTTTT	CASSYERDEKLFF
NA	TRBJ1-2	TRBV6-6	NA	TGTGCCAGCACCTCCCCGCTGGGAGAAGATGGCTACACCTTC	CASTSPLGEDGYTF
NA	TRBJ2-3	TRBV29-1	TRBD1	TGCAGCGTTGGGCAACAGGGGGAAGATACGCAGTATTTT	CSVGQQGEDTQYF
NA	TRBJ1-6	TRBV18	TRBD1	TGTGCCAGCTCACCCGCGTACGTCACCTCACAGGGGACTTCACCCCTCCACTTT	CASSPAYVTSQGTSPLHF
NA	TRBJ1-2	TRBV18	TRBD1	TGTGCCAGCTCACAGGACAGGGGAAACTATGGCTACACCTTC	CASSQDRGNYGYTF
NA	TRBJ1-1	TRBV7-2	NA	TGTGCCAGCAGCTTAGCAGGGGATGGAGCTTTCTTT	CASSLAGDGAFF
NA	TRBJ2-1	TRBV7-2	NA	TGTGCCAGCAGTCACCCAGGGGGGTGGTACAATGAGCAGTTCTTC	CASSHPGGWYNEQFF
once	TRBJ1-5	TRBV7-9	NA	TGTGCCAGCAGCTTAAGGGGGCAGCCCCAGCATTTT	CASSLRGQPQHF